The 4 T cell receptor beta chains below come from one sample, sequenced in a study of blood T cell repertoires in COVID-19. Clones were sequenced by immunoSEQ multiplex PCR, and TCRdb holds only the in-frame ones, with some missing. The table has about 240,000 clones, around 81% seen once. What was sequenced was peripheral blood. Receptor source: a man under 40 who had recovered from COVID-19.

The chain recombines TRBV5-8 with TRBJ2-1; D may be TRBD1 (5 bases). CDR1 SGHTS and CDR2 YDEGEE come from the germline V gene. This CDR3 contains 15 residues. The germline V and J ends were trimmed by 0 bases and 5 bases, with 12 bases remaining between them. CDR3 loop: CASSLGQGDHNEQFF. In DNA form, the CDR3 reads TGTGCCAGCAGCTTGGGGCAGGGTGACCACAATGAGCAGTTCTTC.

V usage is TRBV6-1 and J usage is TRBJ1-1, with D perhaps TRBD1 (5 bases). The CDR3 consists of 13 residues. The germline V and J ends were trimmed by 3 bases and 7 bases, with 12 bases remaining between them. The V gene's germline CDR1 is MNHNS and CDR2 SASEGT. This chain's CDR3 is CASSDGGVSEAFF. The CDR3 DNA reads as TGTGCCAGCAGTGATGGAGGGGTTAGTGAAGCTTTCTTT.

There are a few counts of this clone. This rearrangement joins TRBV5-6 to TRBJ1-1, with 7 bases matching TRBD1. Germline-derived CDR1 and CDR2 are SGHDT and YYEEEE. The CDR3 length is 19 residues. Unmatched junction bases numbered 21, after V lost 3 bases and J lost 4 bases. CDR3 residues: CASSSGGLVRTGSSTEAFF. CDR3 coding DNA: TGTGCCAGCAGCTCGGGAGGGTTAGTGAGGACAGGTTCGAGCACTGAAGCTTTCTTT. The full variable domain, in which reference TRBV5-6 and TRBJ1-1 provide the parts outside the CDR3, is DAGVTQSPTHLIKTRGQQVTLRCSPKSGHDTVSWYQQALGQGPQFIFQYYEEEERQRGNFPDRFSGHQFPNYSSELNVNALLLGDSALYLCASSSGGLVRTGSSTEAFFGQGTRLTVV.

The V and J genes are TRBV5-4 and TRBJ1-1; the match to TRBD1 covers 7 bases. The CDR3 covers 12 residues. V was clipped by 4 bases and J by 5 bases; unmatched bases: 2. Germline CDR1 reads SGHNT; CDR2 reads YYREEE (reference sequence). In nucleotides, the CDR3 is TGTGCCAGCAGCCCGGGACAGACTGAAGCTTTCTTT. This translates into CASSPGQTEAFF.